A single sample is the source of the 25 T cell receptor beta chains below, sequenced in a study of shared clonotypes between healthy human individuals. Only in-frame clones appear in the TCRdb table, and some are missing; sequencing was by immunoSEQ multiplex PCR. The top ten hold 0.37% of the sample, which has roughly 2,300,000 clones, 85% to 95% seen once. The sample taken for sequencing was naive CD4+ T cells from PBMCs. The subset is: CD45RA+ positively selected. The receptors derive from a man aged 18 to 29 in good health. Some clones in this sample may be carry-over from other donors' samples.

V usage is TRBV6-5 and J usage is TRBJ2-7; tentatively, D is TRBD2 (6 bases). The CDR3 sequence is 16 residues long. V was cut by 2 bases and J by 2 bases, with 16 bases left in between. Looked up from germline, CDR1 is MNHEY and CDR2 is SVGAGI. As DNA, the CDR3 is TGTGCCAGCAGTTACACACTTAGCGGCCTACCCTACGAGCAGTACTTC. Its translation is CASSYTLSGLPYEQYF.

The chain couples TRBV29-1 to TRBJ2-1, with D uncertain. Trimming removed 6 bases from V and 5 bases from J, with 5 bases in between. The CDR3 runs 10 residues. From germline, CDR1 is SQVTM and CDR2 ANQGSEA. DNA of the CDR3: TGCAGCGTCCGGAACAATGAGCAGTTCTTC. Protein: CSVRNNEQFF.

Details on this clone: Other DNA sequences in this sample translate to the same CDR3. The chain has TRBV7-2 and TRBJ1-2; tentative D call: TRBD1 (5 bases). In germline, CDR1 is SGHTA, CDR2 FQGNSA. This CDR3 is 15 amino acids long. V lost 4 bases and J lost 0, with 12 bases in between. The CDR3 DNA reads TGTGCCAGCAGCTCTCGACAGATCCCTAACTATGGCTACACCTTC. This sequence encodes CASSSRQIPNYGYTF.

The CDR3, as DNA: TGCGCCAGCAGCCACCTCGGGAGCCAGCAAGAGACCCAGTACTTC. Amino acid sequence: CASSHLGSQQETQYF. The V and J genes are TRBV4-1 and TRBJ2-5, with D possibly matching TRBD2 (6 bases). Trimming cost V 3 bases and J 2 bases, with 13 bases left between them. Germline loops: CDR1 MGHRA, CDR2 YSYEKL. The CDR3 contains 15 residues.

The gene calls are TRBV10-2 and TRBJ2-2; D not resolved. This CDR3 has 13 residues. In germline, CDR1 is WSHSY, CDR2 SAAADI. Trimming took off 4 bases at V and 5 bases at J, with 8 bases between the two ends. The chain's CDR3 is CASSGLRTGELFF. CDR3 DNA: TGCGCCAGCAGTGGACTGAGGACCGGGGAGCTGTTTTTT.

CDR3 sequence: CASSTLTGFATEAFF. The DNA of the CDR3 is TGTGCCAGCAGCACCCTTACAGGGTTTGCCACTGAAGCTTTCTTT. The chain employs TRBV7-2 and TRBJ1-1, with TRBD1 as a possible D gene (6 bases). The germline CDR1 and CDR2 sequences are SGHTA and FQGNSA. Trimming shortened V by 5 bases and J by 4 bases, and 17 bases separated the two germline ends. The CDR3 loop spans 15 amino acids.

This rearrangement joins TRBV18 to TRBJ2-7; the D gene could be TRBD1 or TRBD2 (5 bases each). CDR3 length equals 14 residues. V was cut by 4 bases and J by 3 bases, with 13 bases left in between. From germline, CDR1 is KGHSH and CDR2 LQKENI. CDR3 protein: CASSLTGPSYEQYF. CDR3 coding DNA: TGTGCCAGCTCACTGACGGGACCGAGCTACGAGCAGTACTTC.

J is TRBJ1-1 and V is TRBV11-2, with D unresolved. Germline CDR1 and CDR2: SGHAT and FQNNGV. V dropped 1 base and J dropped 3 bases, with 24 bases sitting between them. The CDR3 runs to 19 residues. Here the CDR3 DNA reads TGTGCCAGCAGCTTAGGGTGGACCTCCCCAAGGGAGAACCACACTGAAGCTTTCTTT. This gives the protein CASSLGWTSPRENHTEAFF.

This chain connects TRBV6-5 to TRBJ1-1; D not certain. The CDR3 extends over 11 amino acids. Trimming removed 6 bases from V and 7 bases from J, with 9 bases in between. Per the germline V gene, CDR1 is MNHEY and CDR2 is SVGAGI. For the CDR3, the DNA is TGTGCCAGCAGCTTGTTAGGTGAAGCTTTCTTT. Protein: CASSLLGEAFF.

The chain carries TRBV6-5 and TRBJ1-3; D not resolved. Trimming shortened V by 7 bases and J by 0 bases, and 10 bases separated the two germline ends. Per germline, CDR1 MNHEY and CDR2 SVGAGI. The CDR3 has 14 residues. The CDR3 region has the DNA TGTGCCAGCAACACGGAGAGCTCTGGAAACACCATATATTTT. Its translation is CASNTESSGNTIYF.

The J gene is TRBJ1-2, the V gene TRBV29-1; D unresolved. Deletions cut 0 bases from V and 7 bases from J, with 12 bases between. CDR3 length: 13 residues. Germline-derived CDR1 and CDR2 are SQVTM and ANQGSEA. CDR3 amino acids: CSVEDRLGVGYTF. Written as DNA, the CDR3 is TGCAGCGTTGAAGACAGGCTTGGGGTTGGCTACACCTTC.

Remarks on this clone: This specimen includes other DNA sequences encoding the same CDR3. The chain is built from TRBV28 and TRBJ2-3; D is unresolved. The CDR3 is made up of 13 amino acids. The V gene lost 5 bases and the J gene lost 0 bases, with 6 bases spanning the gap. Per germline, CDR1 MDHEN and CDR2 SYDVKM. As DNA, the CDR3 is TGTGCCAGCAGTAGTGGGAGCACAGATACGCAGTATTTT. It specifies CASSSGSTDTQYF.

The V call is TRBV5-1, the J call TRBJ2-7; D is unresolved. V lost 0 bases to trimming and J lost 2 bases, with 15 bases between them. The CDR3 length is 16 residues. CDR1 and CDR2 (germline): SGHRS, YFSETQ. CDR3 in amino acids: CASSLAGSPTTYEQYF. For the CDR3, the DNA is TGCGCCAGCAGCTTGGCCGGCAGCCCTACAACCTACGAGCAGTACTTC.

The chain recombines TRBV4-2 with TRBJ2-1; 14 positions agree with TRBD2. The CDR3 has 18 amino acids. The germline gives CDR1 LGHNA, CDR2 YNFKEQ. Trimming took 4 bases from V and 2 from J; bases not matched to a gene: 7. Written as DNA, the CDR3 is TGTGCCAGCAGCCCCGGGACTAGCGGGAGCTCGGCCTACAATGAGCAGTTCTTC. Translated, it gives CASSPGTSGSSAYNEQFF.

In its sample, this clone was seen once. The rearrangement joins TRBV12-2 to TRBJ2-1; the table names TRBD2, a call not compared with the DNA. TRBV12-2 is an annotated pseudogene. CDR3 length equals 14 residues. CDR3 in DNA: TGTGCAAGTCGCTTAGAAGAGCCCTACAATGAGCAGTTCTTC. Amino acid sequence: CASRLEEPYNEQFF.

J is TRBJ2-7 and V is TRBV7-3; 9 bases agree with TRBD2. J was trimmed by 3 bases and V by 1 base; bases with no gene match: 10. Looked up from germline, CDR1 is SGHTA and CDR2 is FQGTGA. This CDR3 region has 17 residues. CDR3 in DNA: TGTGCCAGCAGCTTAAGGCCCCTCTCTAGCGGGAACTACGAGCAGTACTTC. Protein product: CASSLRPLSSGNYEQYF.

As to this clone: This sample includes further DNA sequences coding for the same CDR3. The V gene is TRBV6-1, the J gene TRBJ2-7; 7 bases match TRBD1. V lost 9 bases, J lost 4 bases, and 6 bases stayed unmatched. The CDR3 totals 12 residues. The V gene's germline CDR1 is MNHNS and CDR2 SASEGT. This CDR3 is CASSDRVYEQYF. The CDR3 DNA is TGTGCCAGTAGCGACAGGGTTTACGAGCAGTACTTC.

V and J are TRBV19 and TRBJ2-1; D is perhaps TRBD1 (5 bases). Germline CDR1 LNHDA, CDR2 SQIVND (reference sequence). V gave up 4 bases and J gave up 0 bases, with 16 bases separating them. The CDR3 loop spans 17 amino acids. CDR3 bases: TGTGCCAGTAGTAGGGGCCTACCCACGGGCTCCTACAATGAGCAGTTCTTC. This codes for CASSRGLPTGSYNEQFF.

This chain uses TRBV29-1 with TRBJ2-3; D not certain. Germline loops: CDR1 SQVTM, CDR2 ANQGSEA. V was pared by 4 bases and J by 2 bases, with 10 bases between. The CDR3 runs 13 residues. The CDR3 reads CSVVGGDTDTQYF. CDR3 sequence (DNA): TGCAGCGTTGTGGGTGGAGACACAGATACGCAGTATTTT.

Details on this clone: The same CDR3 is also encoded by other DNA sequences in this sample. The chain links TRBV9 to TRBJ2-3, with 7 bases fitting TRBD2. J lost 2 bases, V lost 2 bases, and 2 bases had no gene match. Germline CDR1 and CDR2: SGDLS and YYNGEE. CDR3 size: 14 residues. The CDR3 DNA reads TGTGCCAGCAGCGTGACTAGCTACACAGATACGCAGTATTTT. Its protein product is CASSVTSYTDTQYF.

The chain is built from TRBV6-1 and TRBJ2-7; 15 bases fit TRBD2. There are 14 residues in the CDR3. With 6 bases clipped from V and 13 bases from J, the junction kept 10 bases outside the gene matches. Per the germline V gene, CDR1 is MNHNS and CDR2 is SASEGT. The CDR3 sequence: CASSEPGLAGGYYF. The CDR3 region has the DNA TGTGCCAGCAGCGAACCGGGACTAGCGGGAGGCTACTACTTC.

The V and J genes are TRBV5-4 and TRBJ2-2; D is perhaps TRBD2 (6 bases). Germline V gene data show CDR1 as SGHNT and CDR2 as YYREEE (reference sequence). V lost 3 bases and J 7 bases, leaving 16 bases between the germline ends. The CDR3 sequence is 15 residues long. The CDR3 coding sequence is TGTGCCAGCAGCTCCGAAGGACTGGGGGGCGGGGAGCTGTTTTTT. This encodes CASSSEGLGGGELFF.

The J gene is TRBJ2-5, the V gene TRBV5-1; either TRBD1 or TRBD2 may supply D (5 bases each). The CDR3 has 13 residues. The V end lost 5 bases, the J end lost 4 bases, and 12 bases lay between the germline ends. CDR1 SGHRS and CDR2 YFSETQ come from the germline V gene. CDR3 DNA: TGCGCCAGCAGTTTCCCGGGGACAGAGACCCAGTACTTC. Amino acids: CASSFPGTETQYF.

In its sample, this clone was seen a few times. The genes are TRBV28 and TRBJ1-2, with TRBD1 as a possible D gene (6 bases). Trimming removed 2 bases at V and 8 bases at J, with 15 bases between. Germline CDR1 MDHEN, CDR2 SYDVKM. The CDR3 length is 14 residues. CDR3 region: CASSLGTSRGGYTF. CDR3 in DNA: TGTGCCAGCAGTTTAGGGACAAGCCGAGGAGGCTACACCTTC.

The chain uses TRBV28 and TRBJ1-5, with 7 bases matching TRBD1. CDR1 is MDHEN, CDR2 SYDVKM, per germline. The CDR3 spans 15 residues. Trimming at V came to 3 bases and at J to 4 bases, leaving 6 bases not matched to a gene. The chain's CDR3 is CASSFGGTANQPQHF. The DNA of the CDR3 is TGTGCCAGCAGTTTTGGGGGGACAGCTAATCAGCCCCAGCATTTT.